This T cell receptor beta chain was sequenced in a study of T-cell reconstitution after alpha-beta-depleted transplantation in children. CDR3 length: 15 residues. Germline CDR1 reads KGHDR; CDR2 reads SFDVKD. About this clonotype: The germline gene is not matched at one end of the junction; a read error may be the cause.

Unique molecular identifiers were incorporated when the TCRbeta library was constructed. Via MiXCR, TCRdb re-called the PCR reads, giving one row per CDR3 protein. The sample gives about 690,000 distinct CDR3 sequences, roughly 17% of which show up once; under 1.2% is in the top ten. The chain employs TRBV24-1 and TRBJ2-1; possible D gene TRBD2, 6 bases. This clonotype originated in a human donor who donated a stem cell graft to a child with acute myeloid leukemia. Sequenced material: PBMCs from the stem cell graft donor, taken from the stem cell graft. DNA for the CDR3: TGTGCCACCAGGGGGGGAGCGGCCTCCTTCAATGAGCAGTTCTTC. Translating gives CATRGGAASFNEQFF.